The 12 T cell receptor beta chains given below trace back to one sample, sequenced in a study of human T cells and chemical hapten exposure. Time point noted: patch test 2, 6 weeks after DPC sensitization. Treatment meaning: therapeutic diphenylcyclopropenone sensitization with weekly scalp DPC. TCRdb re-called the RACE reads through MiXCR, storing one row per CDR3 protein. The sample gives nearly 85,000 distinct CDR3 sequences, around 10% of which show up once; 1.6% is in the top ten. The sample in question was whole blood, obtained in connection with sensitization to the hapten diphenylcyclopropenone (DPC). The receptors were gathered from a man between 18 and 35 years old with alopecia areata. Some clones in this sample may be carry-over from other donors' samples.

This clonotype was counted ten times or more. The V and J genes are TRBV6-6 and TRBJ1-3; D unclear. Trimming left V 2 bases short and J 0 bases short, with 11 bases between. CDR1 and CDR2 from the germline V gene are MNHNY and SVGAGI (reference sequence). CDR3 size: 16 residues. The CDR3 bases are TGTGCCAGCAGTTACACGGACCGCCGCTCTGGAAACACCATATATTTT. Translated, it gives CASSYTDRRSGNTIYF.

The chain combines TRBV6-1 with TRBJ1-4; TRBD1 aligns across 7 bases. With V trimmed by 0 bases and J by 0 bases, 16 bases remained unmatched. The germline CDR1 and CDR2 sequences are MNHNS and SASEGT. This CDR3 is 21 amino acids long. CDR3 nucleotide sequence: TGTGCCAGCAGTGAAGCTTTTAGAATCTCGGGGGGACAGTCAACTAATGAAAAACTGTTTTTT. Translated: CASSEAFRISGGQSTNEKLFF.

This rearrangement joins TRBV12-3 or TRBV12-4 to TRBJ2-2; 8 nucleotides line up with TRBD1. CDR3 length: 15 residues. J lost 6 bases, V lost 5 bases, and 8 bases had no gene match. Here the CDR3 reads CASSPGQARAGELFF. The CDR3 DNA reads as TGTGCCAGCAGTCCGGGACAGGCGAGGGCCGGGGAGCTGTTTTTT.

This clonotype has at least ten counts. The chain recombines TRBV11-3 with TRBJ2-1, with D unclear. Trimming stripped 2 bases from V and 8 bases from J, with 4 bases between. Germline CDR1 reads SGHNT; CDR2 reads YENEEA. The CDR3 length is 11 residues. The CDR3 reads CASSLRDEQFF. The CDR3 DNA reads as TGTGCCAGCAGCTTAAGGGATGAGCAGTTCTTC. The entire variable domain, with the rest obtained from reference TRBV11-3 and TRBJ2-1, is as follows: EAGVVQSPRYKIIEKKQPVAFWCNPISGHNTLYWYLQNLGQGPELLIRYENEEAVDDSQLPKDRFSAERLKGVDSTLKIQPAELGDSAVYLCASSLRDEQFFGPGTRLTVL.

The gene calls are TRBV6-6 and TRBJ1-1, with D uncertain. Trimming stripped 0 bases from V and 0 bases from J, with 11 bases between. The CDR3 sequence is 16 residues long. Looked up from germline, CDR1 is MNHNY and CDR2 is SVGAGI (reference sequence). CDR3 residues: CASSYSTAGMNTEAFF. CDR3 in DNA: TGTGCCAGCAGTTACTCGACGGCAGGAATGAACACTGAAGCTTTCTTT.

This clonotype has ten or more counts. This chain uses TRBV18 with TRBJ2-1, with D possibly being TRBD1 (5 bases). Trimming shortened V by 1 base and J by 7 bases, and 20 bases separated the two germline ends. Looked up from germline, CDR1 is KGHSH and CDR2 is LQKENI. This CDR3 is 17 amino acids long. CDR3 DNA sequence: TGTGCCAGCTCACCACAAAAAGATCCAGGGTTTGTGAATGAGCAGTTCTTC. This codes for CASSPQKDPGFVNEQFF.

This clonotype was seen many times. In nucleotides, the CDR3 is TGCGCCAGCAGCCAAGATCGGGGGACACCGACTAACAATGAGCAGTTCTTC. Translation: CASSQDRGTPTNNEQFF. The chain links TRBV4-1 to TRBJ2-1; D may correspond to TRBD1 or TRBD2 (6 bases each). This CDR3 has 17 amino acids. Trimming shortened V by 0 bases and J by 5 bases, and 17 bases separated the two germline ends. The V gene's germline CDR1 is MGHRA and CDR2 YSYEKL.

Points on this clonotype: One end of the junction does not line up with germline, which may come from a read error. This rearrangement joins TRBV5-1 to TRBJ2-1; 7 bases are a match to TRBD1. There are 13 residues in the CDR3. The germline V gene encodes CDR1 SGHRS and CDR2 YFSETQ. The CDR3 DNA reads as TGCGCCAGCAGCGCACAGGGGACCGATGAGAAGTTCTTC. Protein sequence: CASSAQGTDEKFF.

As regards this clonotype: This may arise from a read error, as a much more abundant clone is one base away. The rearrangement links TRBV4-2 to TRBJ1-5, with D uncertain. The CDR3 contains 13 residues. Germline V gives CDR1 LGHNA, CDR2 YNFKEQ. CDR3: CASSQGGYQPRHF. The DNA for the CDR3 is TGTGCCAGCAGCCAGGGCGGTTATCAGCCCCGGCATTTT.

The V and J genes are TRBV7-2 and TRBJ1-1; unclear D gene. The CDR3 length is 15 residues. Germline lookup yields CDR1 SGHTA and CDR2 FQGNSA. The ends were cut back, 2 bases at V and 1 base at J, with 11 bases in the middle. The CDR3 nucleotides read TGTGCCAGCAGCTTATACCAGGCGGCGAACACTGAAGCTTTCTTT. It codes for CASSLYQAANTEAFF.

This clonotype occurred many times. The rearrangement links TRBV18 to TRBJ1-2, with a possible D match to TRBD1 (5 bases). Trimming left V 3 bases short and J 3 bases short, with 14 bases between. The CDR3 has 15 amino acids. CDR1 KGHSH and CDR2 LQKENI come from the germline V gene. The CDR3 loop reads CASSPQGGRDYGYTF. CDR3 sequence (DNA): TGTGCCAGCTCACCTCAGGGTGGCCGCGACTATGGCTACACCTTC.

This clonotype was counted a few times. The gene calls are TRBV11-1 and TRBJ1-1; TRBD1 matches at 7 bases. Germline CDR1 and CDR2: SGHAT and FQDESV (reference sequence). The CDR3 runs 17 residues. Germline trimming cut 5 bases from V and 1 base from J; bases unmatched to any gene: 13. Here the CDR3 reads CASSPRQGVVENTEAFF. The CDR3 DNA sequence: TGTGCCAGCAGCCCGCGACAGGGTGTTGTCGAGAACACTGAAGCTTTCTTT.